This TCR beta chain appears in the sequencing data of a study of lymphopenia after photon versus proton radiotherapy. Sequenced by immunoSEQ multiplex PCR; TCRdb stores in-frame clones only, minus some. This sample yields tens of thousands of clones, of which over 70% are seen a single time; over 1.1% belongs to the top ten. The CDR3 totals 19 residues. V shed 4 bases, J shed 6 bases, and the junction held 18 bases outside the gene matches. Germline V gene lookup returns CDR1 SGHDT and CDR2 YYEEEE. Sequencing used peripheral blood, obtained from a patient treated with proton-based radiotherapy. The receptor's source is a man in his 60s with pancreatic cancer. The rearrangement joins TRBV5-6 to TRBJ2-3; 12 bases fit TRBD2. The CDR3 nucleotides read TGTGCCAGCAGCCTGCCTTACCCCCGACTAGCGGGAGAGTCGGATACGCAGTATTTT. It translates to CASSLPYPRLAGESDTQYF.